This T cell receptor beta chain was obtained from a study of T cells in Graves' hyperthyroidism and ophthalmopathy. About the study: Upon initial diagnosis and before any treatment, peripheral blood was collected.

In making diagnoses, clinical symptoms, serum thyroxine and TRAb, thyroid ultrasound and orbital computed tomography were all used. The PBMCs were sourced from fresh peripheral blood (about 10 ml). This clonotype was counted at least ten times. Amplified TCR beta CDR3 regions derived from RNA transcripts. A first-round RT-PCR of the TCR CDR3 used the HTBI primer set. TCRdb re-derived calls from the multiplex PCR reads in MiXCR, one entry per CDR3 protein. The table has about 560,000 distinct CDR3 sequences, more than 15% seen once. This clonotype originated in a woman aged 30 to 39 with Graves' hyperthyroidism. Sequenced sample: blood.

The CDR3 reads CACSQGDQPQHF. The CDR3 bases are TGTGCCTGCTCCCAGGGGGATCAGCCCCAGCATTTT. The gene calls are TRBV30 and TRBJ1-5; 7 bases line up with TRBD1. CDR1 GTSNPN and CDR2 SVGIG come from the germline V gene (reference sequence). The V and J ends lost 6 bases and 5 bases, in that order; junction bases with no gene match: 4. The CDR3 contains 12 residues.